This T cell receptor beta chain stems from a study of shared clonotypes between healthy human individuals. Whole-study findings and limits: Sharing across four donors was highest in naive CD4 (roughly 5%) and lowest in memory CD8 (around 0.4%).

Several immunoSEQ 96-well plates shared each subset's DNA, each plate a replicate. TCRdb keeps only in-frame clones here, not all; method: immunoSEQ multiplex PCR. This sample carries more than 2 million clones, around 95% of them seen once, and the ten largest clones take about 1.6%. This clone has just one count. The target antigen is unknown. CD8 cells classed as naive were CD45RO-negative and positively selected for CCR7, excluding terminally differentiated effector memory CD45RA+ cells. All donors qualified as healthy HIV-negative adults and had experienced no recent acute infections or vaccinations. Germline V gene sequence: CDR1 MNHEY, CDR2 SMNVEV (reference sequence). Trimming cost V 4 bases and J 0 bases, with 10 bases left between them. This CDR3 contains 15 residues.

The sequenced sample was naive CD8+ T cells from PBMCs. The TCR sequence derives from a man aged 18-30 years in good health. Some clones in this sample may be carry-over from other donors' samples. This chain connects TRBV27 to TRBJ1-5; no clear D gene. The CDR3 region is CASSSVLHSNQPQHF. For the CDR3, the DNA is TGTGCCAGCAGTTCCGTTTTGCATAGCAATCAGCCCCAGCATTTT.